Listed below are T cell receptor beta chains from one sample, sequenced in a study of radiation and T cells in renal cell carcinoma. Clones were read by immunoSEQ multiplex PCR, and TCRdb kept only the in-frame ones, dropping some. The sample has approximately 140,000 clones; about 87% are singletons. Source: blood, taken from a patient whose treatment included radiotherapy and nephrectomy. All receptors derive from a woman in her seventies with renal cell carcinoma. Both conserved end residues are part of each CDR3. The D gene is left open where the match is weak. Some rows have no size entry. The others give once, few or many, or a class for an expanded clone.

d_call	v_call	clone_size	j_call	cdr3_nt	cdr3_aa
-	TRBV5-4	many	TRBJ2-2	TGTGCCAGCAGCTTGAGTGCTGTGGAGGGCGGGGAGCTGTTTTTT	CASSLSAVEGGELFF
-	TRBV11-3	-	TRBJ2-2	TGTGCCAGCACCTCGAGGGGCACCGGGGAGCTGTTTTTT	CASTSRGTGELFF
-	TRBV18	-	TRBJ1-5	TGTGCCAGCTCACCGATTGACGCGGGCAATCAGCCCCAGCATTTT	CASSPIDAGNQPQHF
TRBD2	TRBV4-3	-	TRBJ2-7	TGCGCCAGCAGCCAAGATCGGGGGGACGAGCAGTACTTC	CASSQDRGDEQYF
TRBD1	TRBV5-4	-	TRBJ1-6	TGTGCCAGCAGCTTGGGAGGGACAGGTAATTCACCCCTCCACTTT	CASSLGGTGNSPLHF
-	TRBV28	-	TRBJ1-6	TGTGCCAGCAGTTCTCTCCCTTGGGACATTGGGGGCTCCTATAATTCACCCCTCCACTTT	CASSSLPWDIGGSYNSPLHF
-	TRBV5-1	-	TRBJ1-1	TGCGCCAGCAGCTTGGCATCTGGAGGGAGTACTGAAGCTTTCTTT	CASSLASGGSTEAFF
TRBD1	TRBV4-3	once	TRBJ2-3	TGCGCCAGCAGCCAAGTCTCAGGGGGATTCTCAGATACGCAGTATTTT	CASSQVSGGFSDTQYF
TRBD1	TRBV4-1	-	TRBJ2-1	TGCGCCAGCAGCCACCCGGGACAGGGGCTCAATGAGCAGTTCTTC	CASSHPGQGLNEQFF
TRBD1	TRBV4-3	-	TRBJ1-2	TGCGCCAGCAGCCAAACTTCATTGGGACAGGGGGATGGCTACACCTTC	CASSQTSLGQGDGYTF
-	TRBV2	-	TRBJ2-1	TGTGCCAGCAGTCTTGACCGGTCTGCGTCGCAGTTCTTC	CASSLDRSASQFF
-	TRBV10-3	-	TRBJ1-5	TGTGCCATCCGGGGGGAGGAGAGCAATCAGCCCCAGCATTTT	CAIRGEESNQPQHF
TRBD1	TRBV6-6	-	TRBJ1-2	TGTGCCAGCAATTCACCGGGACAGGGGCCTAACTATGGCTACACCTTC	CASNSPGQGPNYGYTF
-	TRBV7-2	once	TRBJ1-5	TGTGCCAGCAGCCCCCAGGGGTACAATCAGCCCCAGCATTTT	CASSPQGYNQPQHF
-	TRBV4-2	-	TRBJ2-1	TGTGCCAGCAGCCAAGATTGGATTGGAGGGGAGCAGTTCTTC	CASSQDWIGGEQFF
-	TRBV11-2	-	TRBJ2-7	TGTGCCAGCAGCTTAGATATCTGGGGGTCCGTCTACGAGCAGTACTTC	CASSLDIWGSVYEQYF
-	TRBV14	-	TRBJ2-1	TGTGCCAGCAGCCTGTCGCTAGGGGAGCGGAATGAGCAGTTCTTC	CASSLSLGERNEQFF
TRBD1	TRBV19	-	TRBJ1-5	TGTGCCAGTAGTAACTCCCCCGGACAGGGTGGTGGTCAGCCCCAGCATTTT	CASSNSPGQGGGQPQHF
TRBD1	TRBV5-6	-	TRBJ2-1	TGTGCCAGCAGCTCCTCGATCCGGGACAGGGCCGTCAATGAGCAGTTCTTC	CASSSSIRDRAVNEQFF
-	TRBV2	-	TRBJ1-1	TGTGCCAGCCGGCCATGGAACACTGAAGCTTTCTTT	CASRPWNTEAFF
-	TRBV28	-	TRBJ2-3	TGTGCCAGCAGGTCGGGAGTTACGCAGTATTTT	CASRSGVTQYF
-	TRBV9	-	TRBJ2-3	TGTGCCAGCAGCGTAGATTTGCCAGATACGCAGTATTTT	CASSVDLPDTQYF
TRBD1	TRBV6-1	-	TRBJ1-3	TGTGCCAGCAGTGAAGCCCGGGACAGGGGGGCTGGAAACACCATATATTTT	CASSEARDRGAGNTIYF
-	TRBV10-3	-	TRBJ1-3	TGTGCCATCAGTGAGTTTACAGGGTTCTCTGGAAACACCATATATTTT	CAISEFTGFSGNTIYF
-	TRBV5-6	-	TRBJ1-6	TGTGCCAGCAGCTTCAAGGGGACCGATTCACCCCTCCACTTT	CASSFKGTDSPLHF
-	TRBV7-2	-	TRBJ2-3	TGTGCCAGCAGCTTACAATTTGGGCCCACAGATACGCAGTATTTT	CASSLQFGPTDTQYF
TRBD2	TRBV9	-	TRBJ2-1	TGTGCCAGCAGTGCCGGACTAGCGGGGGCGGACAATGAGCAGTTCTTC	CASSAGLAGADNEQFF
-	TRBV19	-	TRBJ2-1	TGTGCCAGTAGTCCCCGTTTCTCCTACAATGAGCAGTTCTTC	CASSPRFSYNEQFF
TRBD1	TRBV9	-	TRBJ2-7	TGTGCCAGCAGCACCGGGACAGCCTCCTACGAGCAGTACTTC	CASSTGTASYEQYF
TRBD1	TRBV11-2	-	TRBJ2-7	TGTGCCAGCAGCTTAGCTTCTACAGGGGCCTCCTACGAGCAGTACTTC	CASSLASTGASYEQYF
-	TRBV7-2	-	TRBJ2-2	TGTGCCAGCAGCTTAGCATGGGGGCGAGGCGGGGAGCTGTTTTTT	CASSLAWGRGGELFF
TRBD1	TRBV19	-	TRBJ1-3	TGTGCCAGTAGCCGGGACAGGGCAGGGACTGGAAACACCATATATTTT	CASSRDRAGTGNTIYF
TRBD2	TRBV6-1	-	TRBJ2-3	TGTGCCAGCAGTGAAGCGAGCGGGGGGGCCTCAGATACGCAGTATTTT	CASSEASGGASDTQYF
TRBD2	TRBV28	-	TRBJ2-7	TGTGCCAGCAGTTTACGAGCGTCGGGGGGAATCAACGAGCAGTACTTC	CASSLRASGGINEQYF
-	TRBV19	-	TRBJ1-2	TGTGCCAGTAGTATTGAGAGGGGTCGGGGCTATGGCTACACCTTC	CASSIERGRGYGYTF
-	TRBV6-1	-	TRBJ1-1	TGTGCCAGCCTGACAGCTGAAGCTTTCTTT	CASLTAEAFF
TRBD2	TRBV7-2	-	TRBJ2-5	TGTGCCAGCAGCCAGGGGACTAGCGGGGGCCAGGAGACCCAGTACTTC	CASSQGTSGGQETQYF
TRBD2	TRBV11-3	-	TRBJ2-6	TGTGCCAGCACTCCCGGGGGGATCTCTGGGGCCAACGTCCTGACTTTC	CASTPGGISGANVLTF
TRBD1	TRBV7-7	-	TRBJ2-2	TGTGCTAGCAGCCCCCGAACAGGGGTCGGGGAGCTGTTTTTT	CASSPRTGVGELFF
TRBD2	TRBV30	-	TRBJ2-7	TGTGCCTATAACTCTCCCACTCTCGGGAGGTCAGTTTTC	CAYNSPTLGRSVF
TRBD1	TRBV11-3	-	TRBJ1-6	TGTGCCAGCAGCTTACTCACAGGGGGCGGTTCACCCCTCCACTTT	CASSLLTGGGSPLHF